This T cell receptor (beta chain) emerged from a study of blood T cell repertoires in COVID-19. Germline V gene data show CDR1 as SGHVS and CDR2 as FQNEAQ. This CDR3 region has 17 residues. The J segment lost 7 bases and the V segment lost 5 bases, leaving 17 bases of the junction unmatched. TCRdb's copy holds only in-frame clones and misses some; the assay was immunoSEQ multiplex PCR. The table lists about 270,000 clones, roughly 90% of them singletons. Among Cohort 3 donors, those recovered had two negative PCRs, clearance, or symptom resolution. The chain combines TRBV7-8 with TRBJ1-1; 9 bases align to TRBD1. Sequencing input: PBMCs or T cells enriched from blood (not recorded which). The receptor comes from a woman in her 50s who had recovered from COVID-19. CDR3 protein: CASSNPTWDRVDSEAFF. For the CDR3, the DNA is TGTGCCAGCAGCAACCCTACGTGGGACAGGGTTGATAGTGAAGCTTTCTTT.